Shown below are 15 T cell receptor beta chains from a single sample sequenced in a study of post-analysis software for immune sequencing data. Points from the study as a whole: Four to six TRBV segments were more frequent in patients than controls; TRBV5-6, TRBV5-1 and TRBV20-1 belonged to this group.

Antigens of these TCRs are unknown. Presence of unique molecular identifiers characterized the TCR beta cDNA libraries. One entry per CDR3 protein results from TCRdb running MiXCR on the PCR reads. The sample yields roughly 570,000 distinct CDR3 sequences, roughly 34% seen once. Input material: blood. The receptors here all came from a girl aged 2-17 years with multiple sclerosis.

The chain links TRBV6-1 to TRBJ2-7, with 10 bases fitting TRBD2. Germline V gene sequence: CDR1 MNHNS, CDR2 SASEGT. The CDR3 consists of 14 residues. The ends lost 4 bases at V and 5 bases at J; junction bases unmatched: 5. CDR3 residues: CASSAGLAINEQYF. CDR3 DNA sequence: TGTGCCAGCAGTGCGGGACTAGCGATCAACGAGCAGTACTTC.

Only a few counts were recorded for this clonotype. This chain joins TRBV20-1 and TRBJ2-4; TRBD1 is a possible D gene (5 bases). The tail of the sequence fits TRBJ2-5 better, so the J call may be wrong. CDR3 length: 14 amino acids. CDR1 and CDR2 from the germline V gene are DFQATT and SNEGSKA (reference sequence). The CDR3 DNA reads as TGCAGTGCCGGACGGGCAGGGTGGAAAGAGACCCAGTACTTC. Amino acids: CSAGRAGWKETQYF.

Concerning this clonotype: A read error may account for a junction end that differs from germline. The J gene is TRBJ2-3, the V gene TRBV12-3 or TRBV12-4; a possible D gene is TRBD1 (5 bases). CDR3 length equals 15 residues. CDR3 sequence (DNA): TGTGCCAGCAGCCAAGGGGCAGTGAGCACAGATGCGCAGTATTTT. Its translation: CASSQGAVSTDAQYF.

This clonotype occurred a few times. The CDR3 sequence is CSGDGRGATNEKLFF. The DNA for the CDR3 is TGCAGCGGCGACGGACGGGGTGCAACTAATGAAAAACTGTTTTTT. The chain employs TRBV29-1 and TRBJ1-4; D not certain. Germline V gives CDR1 SQVTM, CDR2 ANQGSEA. The CDR3 consists of 15 residues. Trimming removed 7 bases at V and 0 bases at J, with 15 bases between. The full variable domain, rest sourced from reference TRBV29-1 and TRBJ1-4, is SAVISQKPSRDICQRGTSLTIQCQVDSQVTMMFWYRQQPGQSLTLIATANQGSEATYESGFVIDKFPISRPNLTFSTLTVSNMSPEDSSIYLCSGDGRGATNEKLFFGSGTQLSVL.

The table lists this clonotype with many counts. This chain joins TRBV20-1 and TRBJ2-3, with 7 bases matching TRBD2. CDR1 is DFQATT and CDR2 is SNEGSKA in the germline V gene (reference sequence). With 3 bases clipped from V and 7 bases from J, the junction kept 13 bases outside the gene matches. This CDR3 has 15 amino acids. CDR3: CSASSWEGLINTQYF. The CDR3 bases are TGCAGTGCTAGTTCGTGGGAGGGCCTTATTAATACGCAGTATTTT.

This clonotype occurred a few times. CDR3 loop: CASSDGTTPYNEQFF. The CDR3 DNA reads as TGTGCCAGCAGTGATGGGACTACTCCCTACAATGAGCAGTTCTTC. The rearrangement uses TRBV25-1 and TRBJ2-1; 7 bases are a match to TRBD2. The germline V gene encodes CDR1 MGHDK and CDR2 SYGVNS. The V and J ends lost 3 bases and 2 bases, in that order; junction bases with no gene match: 4. The CDR3 has 15 residues.

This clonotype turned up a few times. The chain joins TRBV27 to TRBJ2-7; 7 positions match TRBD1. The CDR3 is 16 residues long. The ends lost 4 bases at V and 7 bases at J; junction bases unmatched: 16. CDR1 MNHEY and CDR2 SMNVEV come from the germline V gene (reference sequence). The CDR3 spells CASSSTRQGRDGEQYF. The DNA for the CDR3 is TGTGCCAGCAGTTCTACCCGACAGGGAAGGGACGGGGAGCAGTACTTC.

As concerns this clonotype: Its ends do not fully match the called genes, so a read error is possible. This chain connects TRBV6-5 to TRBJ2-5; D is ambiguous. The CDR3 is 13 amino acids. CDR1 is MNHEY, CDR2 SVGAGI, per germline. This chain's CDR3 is CAGSYSTRETQYF. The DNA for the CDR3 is TGTGCCGGCAGTTACTCGACTCGGGAGACCCAGTACTTC.

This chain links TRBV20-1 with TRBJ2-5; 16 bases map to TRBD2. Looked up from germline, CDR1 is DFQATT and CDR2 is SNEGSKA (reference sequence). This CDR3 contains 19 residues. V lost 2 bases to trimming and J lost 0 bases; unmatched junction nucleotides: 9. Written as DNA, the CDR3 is TGCAGTGCTAGACTCGCTCCGGGACTAGCGGGGGGGTACCAAGAGACCCAGTACTTC. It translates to CSARLAPGLAGGYQETQYF.

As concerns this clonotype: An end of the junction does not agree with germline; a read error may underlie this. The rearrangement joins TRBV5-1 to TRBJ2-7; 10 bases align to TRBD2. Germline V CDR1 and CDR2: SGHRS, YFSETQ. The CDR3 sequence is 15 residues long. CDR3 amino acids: CASSSSGGDSCEQYF. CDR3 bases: TGCGCCAGCAGCTCTAGCGGGGGCGACTCCTGCGAGCAGTACTTC.

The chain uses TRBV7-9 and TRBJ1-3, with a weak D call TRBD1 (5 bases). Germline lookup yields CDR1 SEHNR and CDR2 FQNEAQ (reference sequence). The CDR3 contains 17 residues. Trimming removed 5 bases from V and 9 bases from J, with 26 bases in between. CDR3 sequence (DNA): TGTGCCAGCAGCCTGAACCGACCCGGGACCGCTAAGATCACCATATATTTT. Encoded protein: CASSLNRPGTAKITIYF.

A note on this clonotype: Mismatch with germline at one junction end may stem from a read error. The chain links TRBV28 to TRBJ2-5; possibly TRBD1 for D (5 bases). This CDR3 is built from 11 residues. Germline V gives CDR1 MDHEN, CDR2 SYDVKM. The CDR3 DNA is TGTGCCAACAGTCAACGACAGCGACAGTACTTC. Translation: CANSQRQRQYF.

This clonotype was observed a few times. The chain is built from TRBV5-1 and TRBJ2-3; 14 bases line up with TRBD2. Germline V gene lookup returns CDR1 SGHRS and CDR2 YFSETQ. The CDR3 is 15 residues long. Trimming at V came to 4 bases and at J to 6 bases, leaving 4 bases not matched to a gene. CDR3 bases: TGCGCCAGCAGCCCAAGGACTAGCGGGGGGGATACGCAGTATTTT. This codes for CASSPRTSGGDTQYF.

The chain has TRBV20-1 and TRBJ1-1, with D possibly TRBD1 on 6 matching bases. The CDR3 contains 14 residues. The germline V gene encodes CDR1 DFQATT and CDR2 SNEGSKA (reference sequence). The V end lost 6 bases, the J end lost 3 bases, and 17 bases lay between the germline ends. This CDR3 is CSAGPGTRDTEAFF. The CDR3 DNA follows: TGCAGTGCCGGTCCCGGGACACGGGACACTGAAGCTTTCTTT.

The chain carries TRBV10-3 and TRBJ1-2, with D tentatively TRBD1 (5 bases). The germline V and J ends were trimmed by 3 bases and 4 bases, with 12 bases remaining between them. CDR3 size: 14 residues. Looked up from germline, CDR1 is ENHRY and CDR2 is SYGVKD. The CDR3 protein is CAISEGQGGYGYTF. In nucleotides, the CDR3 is TGTGCCATCAGTGAAGGGCAGGGAGGCTATGGCTACACCTTC.